This record covers a single T cell receptor beta chain. Its specificity is unknown. The data stem from a study of CD8+ T cells in alopecia areata. This CDR3 comprises 11 residues. The V gene lost 3 bases and the J gene lost 1 base, with 3 bases spanning the gap. Germline-derived CDR1 and CDR2 are SQVTM and ANQGSEA. Overall study findings and caveats: Scalp lesions, especially in alopecia totalis/universalis, had higher clonality than normal scalp.

Extraction of RNA preceded its reverse transcription into cDNA, which served as the sequencing template. The table came from immunoSEQ multiplex PCR; TCRdb's copy has only in-frame clones and leaves some out. The repertoire has 150,000 or so clones, roughly 50% of them found once; the top ten carry more than 6.5%. The sequence was obtained from a human donor with alopecia areata. Sample: CD4+ T cells sorted from blood. The chain recombines TRBV29-1 with TRBJ1-1; D is unclear. The CDR3 sequence is CSVDWNTEAFF. The CDR3 DNA reads TGCAGCGTTGACTGGAACACTGAAGCTTTCTTT.